Each of the 6 T cell receptor beta chains below was sequenced from the same sample in a study of Ad26.COV2.S vaccination and SARS-CoV-2 variants. Treatment denoted: about 20 received Ad26.COV2.S at low or high dose, single or two shots; 5 received placebo; per-sample allocation not given. Sampling occurred on day 63 after the first vaccine or placebo injection. Method: immunoSEQ multiplex PCR; TCRdb's copy keeps in-frame clones and lacks some. The sample has some 460,000 clones, 70% to 90% seen once. The sample consisted of peripheral blood, taken in a trial of Ad26.COV2.S vaccine versus placebo. These receptors all stem from a person between 18 and 60 years old who received the Ad26.COV2.S COVID-19 vaccine or a placebo.

V is TRBV25-1 and J is TRBJ1-1; 7 nucleotides align to TRBD1. Germline-derived CDR1 and CDR2 are MGHDK and SYGVNS. The V gene end was trimmed by 7 bases and the J gene end by 4 bases; junction bases not matched to a gene: 6. The CDR3 length is 13 residues. Written as DNA, the CDR3 is TGTGCCAGCACGAGGGGGCTTGCCACTGAAGCTTTCTTT. This translates into CASTRGLATEAFF. Using reference TRBV25-1 and TRBJ1-1 for the parts outside the CDR3, the full variable domain is EADIYQTPRYLVIGTGKKITLECSQTMGHDKMYWYQQDPGMELHLIHYSYGVNSTEKGDLSSESTVSRIRTEHFPLTLESARPSHTSQYLCASTRGLATEAFFGQGTRLTVV.

This chain uses TRBV12-3 or TRBV12-4 with TRBJ1-5; D remains unclear. Trimming removed 7 bases at V and 0 bases at J, with 7 bases between. The CDR3 has 13 residues. In nucleotides, the CDR3 is TGTGCCAGCACCAAAGATAGCAATCAGCCCCAGCATTTT. Its protein product is CASTKDSNQPQHF.

V gene TRBV6-5 combines with J gene TRBJ2-7; TRBD1 might be the D (6 bases). Germline V gene data show CDR1 as MNHEY and CDR2 as SVGAGI. There are 13 residues in the CDR3. The V and J ends lost 5 bases and 3 bases respectively, with 11 bases between them. Here the CDR3 reads CASSMDRDYEQYF. The CDR3 DNA follows: TGTGCCAGCAGTATGGACAGAGACTACGAGCAGTACTTC.

The chain uses TRBV25-1 and TRBJ2-7, with 8 bases identical to TRBD2. V lost 1 base to trimming and J lost 3 bases; unmatched junction nucleotides: 8. The CDR3 has 16 amino acids. Germline CDR1 and CDR2: MGHDK and SYGVNS. CDR3 protein: CASSEWGTSGDYEQYF. CDR3 sequence (DNA): TGTGCCAGCAGTGAATGGGGGACTAGTGGTGACTACGAGCAGTACTTC.

This clone was counted a single time. The chain carries TRBV28 and TRBJ1-5; 7 bases are a match to TRBD1. Per the germline V gene, CDR1 is MDHEN and CDR2 is SYDVKM. CDR3 length: 21 residues. V shed 1 base, J shed 2 bases, and the junction held 20 bases outside the gene matches. CDR3 in DNA: TGTGCCAGCAGTTTATACACCCCCCCTCCGACAGGGCATTCGGGCAATCAGCCCCAGCATTTT. It translates to CASSLYTPPPTGHSGNQPQHF.

As for this clone: Other DNA sequences within the sample encode an identical CDR3. The V and J genes are TRBV5-1 and TRBJ1-2, with a possible D match to TRBD1 (6 bases). The CDR3 totals 13 residues. Germline V gene lookup returns CDR1 SGHRS and CDR2 YFSETQ. The V end was cut by 0 bases, the J end by 3 bases, with 6 bases between. The CDR3 spells CASSLDRDYGYTF. CDR3 DNA sequence: TGCGCCAGCAGCTTGGACAGGGACTATGGCTACACCTTC.